Given below is one T cell receptor (beta chain) in context. CDR3 length: 17 residues. The ends lost 1 base at V and 6 bases at J; junction bases unmatched: 9. The germline gives CDR1 SEHNR, CDR2 FQNEAQ (reference sequence). The entry originates in a study of cytomegalovirus exposure and HLA in healthy donors. Looking at the study overall: Clustering assigned 70% to 85% of the roughly 420 genotyped donors to the Caucasian-associated ancestry cluster.

Both 60 Vbeta primers and 13 Jbeta primers went into the PCR. Here immunoSEQ multiplex PCR was the method, and the copy in TCRdb shows in-frame clones only, minus some. The sample has about 80,000 clones, roughly 80% seen once. This chain connects TRBV7-9 to TRBJ2-3, with 11 bases lining up with TRBD2. The sequence came from a man aged 50-59 years in good health and CMV-seropositive. Sequenced: PBMCs. The CDR3 loop is CASSLGGASGRPDTQYF. The CDR3 nucleotides are TGTGCCAGCAGCTTAGGAGGGGCTAGCGGGAGGCCCGATACGCAGTATTTT.